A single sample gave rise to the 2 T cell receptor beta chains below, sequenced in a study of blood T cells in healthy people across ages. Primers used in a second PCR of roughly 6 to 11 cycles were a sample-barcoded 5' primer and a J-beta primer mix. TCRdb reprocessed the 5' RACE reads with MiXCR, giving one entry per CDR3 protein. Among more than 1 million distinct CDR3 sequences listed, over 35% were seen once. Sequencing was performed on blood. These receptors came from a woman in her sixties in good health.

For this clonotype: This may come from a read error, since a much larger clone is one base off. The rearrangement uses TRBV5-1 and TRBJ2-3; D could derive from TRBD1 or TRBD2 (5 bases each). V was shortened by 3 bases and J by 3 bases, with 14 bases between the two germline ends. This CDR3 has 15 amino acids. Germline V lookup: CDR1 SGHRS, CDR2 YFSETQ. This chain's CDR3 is CASSSDGGVTDTQYF. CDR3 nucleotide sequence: TGCGCCAGCAGCTCGGATGGGGGTGTTACAGATACGCAGTATTTT. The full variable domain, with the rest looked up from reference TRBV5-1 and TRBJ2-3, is KAGVTQTPRYLIKTRGQQVTLSCSPISGHRSVSWYQQTPGQGLQFLFEYFSETQRNKGNFPGRFSGRQFSNSRSEMNVSTLELGDSALYLCASSSDGGVTDTQYFGPGTRLTVL.

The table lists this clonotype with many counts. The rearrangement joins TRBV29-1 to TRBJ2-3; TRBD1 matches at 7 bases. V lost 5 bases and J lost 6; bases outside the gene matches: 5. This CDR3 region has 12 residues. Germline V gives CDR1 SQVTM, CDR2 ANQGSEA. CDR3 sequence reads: CSVPDRADTQYF. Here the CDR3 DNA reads TGCAGCGTTCCCGACAGGGCGGATACGCAGTATTTT.